The 9 T cell receptor beta chains presented below share a single source sample, sequenced in a study of identical twins' blood T cells. TCRdb re-called the 5' RACE reads with MiXCR, one entry per CDR3 protein. The sample consists of hundreds of thousands of distinct CDR3 sequences, more than 25% of them appearing once. Sequenced input: PBMCs. The receptors derive from a woman aged 18-49 years in good health.

This clonotype was picked up a small number of times. V gene TRBV20-1 combines with J gene TRBJ1-3; D is unclear. CDR1 is DFQATT, CDR2 SNEGSKA, per germline (reference sequence). The length of the CDR3 is 12 residues. Trimming shortened V by 2 bases and J by 6 bases, and 8 bases separated the two germline ends. The CDR3 region has the DNA TGCAGTGCTAGAAGCATGACAAACACCATATATTTT. Its protein product is CSARSMTNTIYF.

A few counts support this clonotype. V gene TRBV20-1 combines with J gene TRBJ1-2; the D is unclear. The V gene's germline CDR1 is DFQATT and CDR2 SNEGSKA (reference sequence). This CDR3 is built from 13 residues. V was pared by 2 bases and J by 4 bases, with 11 bases between. In DNA form, the CDR3 reads TGCAGTGCTAGACGCCGGGAGGGCTATGGCTACACCTTC. Its protein product is CSARRREGYGYTF.

The chain couples TRBV5-4 to TRBJ1-1; tentatively, D is TRBD1 (5 bases). The CDR3 covers 16 residues. Germline V CDR1 and CDR2: SGHNT, YYREEE (reference sequence). V was pared by 3 bases and J by 1 base, with 16 bases between. The CDR3 region is CASSSGGPRENTEAFF. The CDR3 DNA sequence: TGTGCCAGCAGCTCGGGGGGTCCTAGGGAGAACACTGAAGCTTTCTTT.

V usage is TRBV5-1 and J usage is TRBJ1-1; D call uncertain. The CDR3 runs 16 residues. Germline assignment: CDR1 SGHRS and CDR2 YFSETQ. Trimming cost V 3 bases and J 0 bases, with 15 bases left between them. The CDR3 nucleotides are TGCGCCAGCAGCTGGGCCACCGGAAACTTGAACACTGAAGCTTTCTTT. The encoded protein is CASSWATGNLNTEAFF.

The rearrangement links TRBV18 to TRBJ1-1; 7 bases match TRBD1. V lost 3 bases and J lost 3; bases outside the gene matches: 4. The germline gives CDR1 KGHSH, CDR2 LQKENI. This CDR3 contains 14 residues. CDR3 DNA: TGTGCCAGCTCACCTCCGGGACAGTACACTGAAGCTTTCTTT. Its translation is CASSPPGQYTEAFF.

The chain is built from TRBV10-3 and TRBJ1-1, with D uncertain. In germline, CDR1 is ENHRY, CDR2 SYGVKD. V lost 8 bases and J lost 6, with 13 bases in between. The CDR3 loop spans 12 amino acids. DNA of the CDR3: TGTGCCATCTGGTCCGGTGGGGCTGAAGCTTTCTTT. Protein product: CAIWSGGAEAFF.

Written as DNA, the CDR3 is TGCAGTGCTAGACACTCCGGGACTAGCGGGGGGCATTACAATGAGCAGTTCTTC. It yields the protein CSARHSGTSGGHYNEQFF. V usage is TRBV20-1 and J usage is TRBJ2-1; TRBD2 matches at 15 bases. V shed 2 bases and J 4 bases; nucleotides not matched to a gene: 9. The CDR3 length is 18 residues. Germline assignment: CDR1 DFQATT and CDR2 SNEGSKA (reference sequence).

V and J are TRBV12-3 or TRBV12-4 and TRBJ1-6; 8 positions match TRBD1. The trim removed 3 bases at V and 9 bases at J, leaving 4 bases unmatched. This CDR3 is built from 14 residues. CDR3 nucleotides: TGTGCCAGCAGTTTCGGACAGGGTGGTTCACCCCTCCACTTT. This encodes CASSFGQGGSPLHF.

A few counts support this clonotype. The germline gene is not matched at one end of the junction; a read error may be the cause. This chain joins TRBV6-1 and TRBJ2-7, with no clear D. The CDR3 sequence is 11 residues long. Germline CDR1 and CDR2: MNHNS and SASEGT. The CDR3 nucleotides are TGTACCAGCAGTGATGGTGGCGAGCAGTACTTC. Protein: CTSSDGGEQYF.